The rows below give T cell receptor beta chains drawn from one sample of a study of shared clonotypes between healthy human individuals. The method was immunoSEQ multiplex PCR; TCRdb's version includes in-frame clones alone and lacks a portion of them. The table lists roughly 1,500,000 clones, 95% to 99% of them singletons, with about 0.42% in the top ten. Sequencing was performed on naive CD4+ T cells sorted from blood. The receptors originated from a young man in good health. CDR3s include the opening cysteine and the closing phenylalanine or tryptophan. The D gene is left open where the match is weak. Not all rows give a size; the values are once, few, many and, for expanded clones, a class.

cdr3_aa	cdr3_nt	clone_size	v_call	j_call	d_call
CASKGGVGENIQYF	TGCGCCAGCAAGGGGGGTGTTGGGGAAAACATTCAGTACTTC	-	TRBV4-3	TRBJ2-4	-
CASSYGDVNYF	TGTGCCAGCAGTTACGGTGACGTCAATTACTTC	-	TRBV6-6	TRBJ2-7	-
CASSSGTVNQPQHF	TGTGCCAGCAGCTCCGGGACAGTTAATCAGCCCCAGCATTTT	-	TRBV27	TRBJ1-5	TRBD1
CASSGPDRGRNEQYF	TGTGCCAGCAGCGGCCCGGACAGGGGGCGGAACGAGCAGTACTTC	-	TRBV5-4	TRBJ2-7	TRBD1
CASSPGTSRPLVSDTQYF	TGTGCCAGCTCACCGGGGACTAGTCGACCCCTAGTGTCAGATACGCAGTATTTT	-	TRBV18	TRBJ2-3	TRBD2
CASSPSSGGVETQYF	TGTGCCAGCAGCCCCAGCTCAGGGGGCGTGGAGACCCAGTACTTC	-	TRBV7-9	TRBJ2-5	TRBD1
CASSRFPGTSEYEQYF	TGTGCCAGCTCACGATTTCCCGGGACTAGCGAGTACGAGCAGTACTTC	once	TRBV18	TRBJ2-7	TRBD2
CASSRLGAGVLDTQYF	TGTGCCAGCAGCCGCCTCGGGGCGGGAGTTCTAGATACGCAGTATTTT	-	TRBV7-2	TRBJ2-3	TRBD2
CASSYSAGMNTEAFF	TGTGCCAGCAGTTACAGTGCAGGGATGAACACTGAAGCTTTCTTT	-	TRBV6-5	TRBJ1-1	-
CATSNPGQGASWGQYF	TGTGCCACCAGCAACCCTGGACAGGGGGCCTCTTGGGGGCAGTACTTC	-	TRBV15	TRBJ2-7	TRBD1
CASGFSQTGGMADTQYF	TGTGCTAGTGGTTTTTCCCAGACAGGGGGCATGGCAGATACGCAGTATTTT	-	TRBV12-5	TRBJ2-3	TRBD1
CASSPRGTAGANVLTF	TGTGCCAGCAGCCCCAGGGGGACAGCTGGGGCCAACGTCCTGACTTTC	-	TRBV7-2	TRBJ2-6	TRBD1
CASSFERHEQFF	TGTGCCAGCAGCTTCGAAAGACATGAGCAGTTCTTC	-	TRBV5-4	TRBJ2-1	-
CASSRDGLSYEQYF	TGCGCCAGCAGTCGGGACGGACTCTCCTACGAGCAGTACTTC	once	TRBV10-1	TRBJ2-7	-
CASSVGSVQETQYF	TGTGCCAGCAGCGTAGGGTCAGTACAAGAGACCCAGTACTTC	-	TRBV9	TRBJ2-5	-
CASSPQRSENIQYF	TGTGCCAGCTCACCACAACGATCAGAAAACATTCAGTACTTC	-	TRBV18	TRBJ2-4	-
CSATGRSYEQYF	TGCAGCGCGACAGGGCGTTCCTACGAGCAGTACTTC	-	TRBV29-1	TRBJ2-7	TRBD1
CASSSLQGRNTEAFF	TGTGCCAGCAGCTCCCTTCAGGGGCGGAACACTGAAGCTTTCTTT	-	TRBV11-2	TRBJ1-1	-
CASSGDQPLYNEQFF	TGTGCCAGCAGCGGGGACCAGCCCCTCTACAATGAGCAGTTCTTC	-	TRBV9	TRBJ2-1	-